A selection of T cell receptor beta chains follows, all from one sample in a study of blood T cell repertoires in COVID-19. Method: immunoSEQ multiplex PCR; TCRdb's copy keeps in-frame clones and lacks some. The sample holds some 190,000 clones, about 85% seen once. Sequenced material: peripheral blood. These receptors all come from a human donor in a cohort sampled during active COVID-19. CDR3s include the opening cysteine and the closing phenylalanine or tryptophan. D genes are given only for firm matches. Size is stated for part of the rows, as once, few or many counts, or as a class when the clone is expanded.

J gene: TRBJ2-7; clone size: .; D gene: .; V gene: TRBV6-1; CDR3 protein: CASSDAGSSYEQYF; CDR3 DNA: TGTGCCAGCAGTGATGCGGGAAGCTCCTACGAGCAGTACTTC
J gene: TRBJ1-2; clone size: .; D gene: .; V gene: TRBV29-1; CDR3 protein: CSVEDLEGFGYTF; CDR3 DNA: TGCAGCGTTGAAGATCTTGAGGGCTTTGGCTACACCTTC
J gene: TRBJ1-1; clone size: .; D gene: .; V gene: TRBV19; CDR3 protein: CASNPRAQGGNTEAFF; CDR3 DNA: TGTGCCAGTAACCCCCGAGCCCAAGGAGGGAACACTGAAGCTTTCTTT
J gene: TRBJ1-2; clone size: .; D gene: .; V gene: TRBV11-2; CDR3 protein: CASSLDPGANYGYTF; CDR3 DNA: TGTGCCAGCAGCTTAGATCCGGGGGCTAACTATGGCTACACCTTC
J gene: TRBJ1-4; clone size: .; D gene: .; V gene: TRBV29-1; CDR3 protein: CSVEERTGPEKLFF; CDR3 DNA: TGCAGCGTTGAAGAACGTACAGGACCTGAAAAACTGTTTTTT
J gene: TRBJ1-6; clone size: .; D gene: TRBD1; V gene: TRBV19; CDR3 protein: CASRGTASNSPLHF; CDR3 DNA: TGTGCCAGTCGAGGGACAGCTTCTAATTCACCCCTCCACTTT
J gene: TRBJ2-1; clone size: .; D gene: .; V gene: TRBV5-4; CDR3 protein: CASSSGGLAHNEQFF; CDR3 DNA: TGTGCCAGCAGCTCAGGGGGGCTAGCCCACAATGAGCAGTTCTTC
J gene: TRBJ2-1; clone size: .; D gene: TRBD1; V gene: TRBV7-2; CDR3 protein: CASSWTGGTYNEQFF; CDR3 DNA: TGTGCCAGCAGCTGGACAGGGGGCACGTACAATGAGCAGTTCTTC
J gene: TRBJ2-5; clone size: .; D gene: .; V gene: TRBV5-5; CDR3 protein: CASSFRTVEETQYF; CDR3 DNA: TGTGCCAGCAGCTTCAGGACTGTTGAAGAGACCCAGTACTTC
J gene: TRBJ1-5; clone size: .; D gene: .; V gene: TRBV4-1; CDR3 protein: CASSQRVRGGGEDQPQHF; CDR3 DNA: TGCGCCAGCAGCCAACGAGTCCGCGGCGGCGGGGAGGATCAGCCCCAGCATTTT
J gene: TRBJ1-4; clone size: .; D gene: .; V gene: TRBV6-5; CDR3 protein: CASSQSNEKLFF; CDR3 DNA: TGTGCCAGCAGTCAGTCTAATGAAAAACTGTTTTTT
J gene: TRBJ1-4; clone size: .; D gene: .; V gene: TRBV27; CDR3 protein: CASSSQGFGEKLFF; CDR3 DNA: TGTGCCAGCAGTTCCCAGGGGTTCGGTGAAAAACTGTTTTTT
J gene: TRBJ1-4; clone size: .; D gene: .; V gene: TRBV7-9; CDR3 protein: CASSSGSTNEKLFF; CDR3 DNA: TGTGCCAGCAGCTCGGGTTCGACTAATGAAAAACTGTTTTTT
J gene: TRBJ1-6; clone size: .; D gene: .; V gene: TRBV25-1; CDR3 protein: CASSVPGNSPLHF; CDR3 DNA: TGTGCCAGCAGTGTCCCAGGAAATTCACCCCTCCACTTT
J gene: TRBJ1-2; clone size: .; D gene: .; V gene: TRBV27; CDR3 protein: CASSLSQVGGYTF; CDR3 DNA: TGTGCCAGCAGTTTATCCCAGGTTGGGGGCTACACCTTC
J gene: TRBJ2-5; clone size: .; D gene: .; V gene: TRBV3-1/TRBV3-2; CDR3 protein: CASSPPSVQETQYF; CDR3 DNA: TGTGCCAGCAGTCCTCCTAGCGTTCAAGAGACCCAGTACTTC
J gene: TRBJ2-1; clone size: .; D gene: .; V gene: TRBV5-1; CDR3 protein: CASSRGDNYNEQFF; CDR3 DNA: TGCGCCAGCAGCCGAGGGGACAATTACAATGAGCAGTTCTTC
J gene: TRBJ1-2; clone size: .; D gene: .; V gene: TRBV7-9; CDR3 protein: CASSVSTEDGYTF; CDR3 DNA: TGTGCCAGCAGCGTTTCAACGGAGGATGGCTACACCTTC
J gene: TRBJ1-4; clone size: .; D gene: .; V gene: TRBV21-1; CDR3 protein: CASSTARGGEKLFF; CDR3 DNA: TGTGCCAGCAGCACCGCCAGGGGCGGAGAAAAACTGTTTTTT
J gene: TRBJ2-1; clone size: .; D gene: TRBD1; V gene: TRBV5-4; CDR3 protein: CASSRPGQGVSVGFF; CDR3 DNA: TGTGCCAGCAGTAGACCGGGACAGGGGGTGTCCGTGGGGTTCTTC
J gene: TRBJ1-5; clone size: .; D gene: .; V gene: TRBV5-1; CDR3 protein: CASSFSGSQPQHF; CDR3 DNA: TGCGCCAGCAGCTTTTCAGGGTCCCAGCCCCAGCATTTT
J gene: TRBJ2-5; clone size: once; D gene: .; V gene: TRBV5-1; CDR3 protein: CASSLVGSQETQYF; CDR3 DNA: TGCGCCAGCAGCTTGGTGGGGAGCCAAGAGACCCAGTACTTC
J gene: TRBJ2-2; clone size: .; D gene: .; V gene: TRBV5-5; CDR3 protein: CASSPRPTVNTGELFF; CDR3 DNA: TGTGCCAGCAGCCCACGACCGACAGTGAACACCGGGGAGCTGTTTTTT
J gene: TRBJ1-2; clone size: .; D gene: .; V gene: TRBV2; CDR3 protein: CASSEGEGYTF; CDR3 DNA: TGTGCCAGCAGTGAAGGAGAAGGCTACACCTTC